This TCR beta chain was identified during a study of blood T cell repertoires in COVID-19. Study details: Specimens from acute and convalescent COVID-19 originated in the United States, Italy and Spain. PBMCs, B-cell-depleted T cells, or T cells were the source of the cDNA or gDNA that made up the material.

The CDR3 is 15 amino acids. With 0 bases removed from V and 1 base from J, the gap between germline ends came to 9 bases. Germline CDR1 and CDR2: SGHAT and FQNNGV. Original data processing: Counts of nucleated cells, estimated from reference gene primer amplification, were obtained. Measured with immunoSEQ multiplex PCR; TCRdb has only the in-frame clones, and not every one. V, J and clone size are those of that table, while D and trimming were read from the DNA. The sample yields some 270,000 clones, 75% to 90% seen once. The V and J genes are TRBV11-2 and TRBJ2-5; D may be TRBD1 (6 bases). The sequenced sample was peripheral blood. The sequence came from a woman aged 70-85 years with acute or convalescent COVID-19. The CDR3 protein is CASSLDRTVQETQYF. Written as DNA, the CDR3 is TGTGCCAGCAGCTTAGATCGGACAGTCCAAGAGACCCAGTACTTC.